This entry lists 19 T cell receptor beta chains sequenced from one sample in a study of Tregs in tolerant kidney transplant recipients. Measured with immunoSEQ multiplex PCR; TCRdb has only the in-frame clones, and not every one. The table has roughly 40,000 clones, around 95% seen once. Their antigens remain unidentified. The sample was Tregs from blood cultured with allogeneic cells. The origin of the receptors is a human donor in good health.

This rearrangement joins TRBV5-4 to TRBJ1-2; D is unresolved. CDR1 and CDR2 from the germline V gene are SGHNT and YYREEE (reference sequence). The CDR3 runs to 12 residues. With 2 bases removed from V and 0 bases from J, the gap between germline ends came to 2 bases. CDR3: CASSFSNYGYTF. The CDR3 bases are TGTGCCAGCAGCTTTTCTAACTATGGCTACACCTTC.

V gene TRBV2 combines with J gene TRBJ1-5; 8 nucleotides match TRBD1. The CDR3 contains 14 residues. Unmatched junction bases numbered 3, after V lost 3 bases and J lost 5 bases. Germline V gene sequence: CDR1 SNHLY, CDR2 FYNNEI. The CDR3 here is CASSDPGGYQPQHF. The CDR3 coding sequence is TGTGCCAGCAGTGACCCAGGGGGCTATCAGCCCCAGCATTTT.

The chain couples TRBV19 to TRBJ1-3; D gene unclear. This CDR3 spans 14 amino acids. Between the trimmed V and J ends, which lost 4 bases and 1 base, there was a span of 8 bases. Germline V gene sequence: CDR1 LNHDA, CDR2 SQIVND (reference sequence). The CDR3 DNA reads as TGTGCCAGTAGTAGGTCCGGGTCTGGAAACACCATATATTTT. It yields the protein CASSRSGSGNTIYF. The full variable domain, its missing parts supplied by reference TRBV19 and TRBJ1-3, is DGGITQSPKYLFRKEGQNVTLSCEQNLNHDAMYWYRQDPGQGLRLIYYSQIVNDFQKGDIAEGYSVSREKKESFPLTVTSAQKNPTAFYLCASSRSGSGNTIYFGEGSWLTVV.

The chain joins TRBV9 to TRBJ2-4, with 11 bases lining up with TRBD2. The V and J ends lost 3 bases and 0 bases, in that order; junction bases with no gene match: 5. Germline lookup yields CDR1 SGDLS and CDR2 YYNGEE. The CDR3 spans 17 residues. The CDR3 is CASSEGLAALAKNIQYF. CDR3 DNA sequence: TGTGCCAGCAGCGAGGGACTAGCGGCCTTAGCCAAAAACATTCAGTACTTC. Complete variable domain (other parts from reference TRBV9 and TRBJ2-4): DSGVTQTPKHLITATGQRVTLRCSPRSGDLSVYWYQQSLDQGLQFLIQYYNGEERAKGNILERFSAQQFPDLHSELNLSSLELGDSALYFCASSEGLAALAKNIQYFGAGTRLSVL.

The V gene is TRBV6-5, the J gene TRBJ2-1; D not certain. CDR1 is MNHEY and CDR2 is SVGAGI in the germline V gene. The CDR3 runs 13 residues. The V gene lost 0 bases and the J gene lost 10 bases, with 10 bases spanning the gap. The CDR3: CASSYSIEREQFF. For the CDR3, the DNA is TGTGCCAGCAGTTACTCTATAGAGCGCGAGCAGTTCTTC.

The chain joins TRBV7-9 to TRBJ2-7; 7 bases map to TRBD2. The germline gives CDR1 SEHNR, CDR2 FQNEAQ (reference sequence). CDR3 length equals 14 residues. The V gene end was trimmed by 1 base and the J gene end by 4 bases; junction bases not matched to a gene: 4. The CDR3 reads CASSLGLAVYEQYF. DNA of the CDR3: TGTGCCAGCAGCTTAGGTCTAGCGGTGTACGAGCAGTACTTC.

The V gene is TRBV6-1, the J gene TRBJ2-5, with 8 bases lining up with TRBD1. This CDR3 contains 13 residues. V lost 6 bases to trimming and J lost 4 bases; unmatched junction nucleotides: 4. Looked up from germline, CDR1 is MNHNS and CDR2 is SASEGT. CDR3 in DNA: TGTGCCAGCAGGATCACAGGGGGAGAGACCCAGTACTTC. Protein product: CASRITGGETQYF.

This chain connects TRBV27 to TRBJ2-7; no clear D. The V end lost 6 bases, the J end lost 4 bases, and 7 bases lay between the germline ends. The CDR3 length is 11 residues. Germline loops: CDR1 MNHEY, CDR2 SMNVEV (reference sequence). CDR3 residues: CASRWGYEQYF. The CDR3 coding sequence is TGTGCCAGCAGGTGGGGATACGAGCAGTACTTC.

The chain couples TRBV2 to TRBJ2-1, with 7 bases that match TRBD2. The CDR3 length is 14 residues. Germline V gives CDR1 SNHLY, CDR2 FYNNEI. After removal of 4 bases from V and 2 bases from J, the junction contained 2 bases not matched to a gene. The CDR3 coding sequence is TGTGCCAGCAGTGGTGGGGGGGCCTACAATGAGCAGTTCTTC. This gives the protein CASSGGGAYNEQFF.

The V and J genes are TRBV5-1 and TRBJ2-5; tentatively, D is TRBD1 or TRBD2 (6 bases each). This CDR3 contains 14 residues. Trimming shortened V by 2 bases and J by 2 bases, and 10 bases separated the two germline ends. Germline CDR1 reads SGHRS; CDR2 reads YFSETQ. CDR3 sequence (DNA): TGCGCCAGCAGCTTCGGGGGCCCACAAGAGACCCAGTACTTC. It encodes CASSFGGPQETQYF.

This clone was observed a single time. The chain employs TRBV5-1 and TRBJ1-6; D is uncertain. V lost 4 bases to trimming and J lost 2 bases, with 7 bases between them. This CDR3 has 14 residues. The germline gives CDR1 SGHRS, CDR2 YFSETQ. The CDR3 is CASSQHTYNSPLHF. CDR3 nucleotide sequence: TGCGCCAGCAGCCAGCATACCTATAATTCACCCCTCCACTTT.

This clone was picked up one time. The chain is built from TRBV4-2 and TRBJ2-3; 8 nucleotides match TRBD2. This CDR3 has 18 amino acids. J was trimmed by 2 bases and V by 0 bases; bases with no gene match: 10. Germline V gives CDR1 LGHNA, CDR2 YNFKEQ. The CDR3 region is CASSQDAILAANTDTQYF. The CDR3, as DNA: TGTGCCAGCAGCCAAGACGCCATACTAGCGGCCAACACAGATACGCAGTATTTT.

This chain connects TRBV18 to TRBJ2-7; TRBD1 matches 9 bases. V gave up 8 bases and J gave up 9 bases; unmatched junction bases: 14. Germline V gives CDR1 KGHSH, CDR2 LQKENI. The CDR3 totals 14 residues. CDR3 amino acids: CASKTGTGRYGQYF. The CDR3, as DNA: TGTGCCAGCAAGACCGGGACAGGGCGGTATGGGCAGTACTTC. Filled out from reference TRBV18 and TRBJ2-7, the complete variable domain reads NAGVMQNPRHLVRRRGQEARLRCSPMKGHSHVYWYRQLPEEGLKFMVYLQKENIIDESGMPKERFSAEFPKEGPSILRIQQVVRGDSAAYFCASKTGTGRYGQYFGPGTRLTVT.

The CDR3 DNA is TGTGCCAGCAGGCAAATCGGACTCCCCGACGAGCAGTACTTC. Translation gives CASRQIGLPDEQYF. V is TRBV6-5 and J is TRBJ2-7; TRBD2 might be the D (5 bases). There are 14 residues in the CDR3. CDR1 is MNHEY and CDR2 is SVGAGI in the germline V gene. Trimming took 6 bases from V and 5 from J, leaving 17 bases between them.

The CDR3 sequence: CASSSYIWGRSSGNTIYF. The CDR3 region has the DNA TGTGCCAGCAGCTCTTATATTTGGGGCAGAAGCTCTGGAAACACCATATATTTT. The chain recombines TRBV7-9 with TRBJ1-3, with TRBD1 as a possible D gene (5 bases). The CDR3 is made up of 18 amino acids. The V gene's germline CDR1 is SEHNR and CDR2 FQNEAQ (reference sequence). V gave up 4 bases and J gave up 0 bases, with 19 bases separating them. The variable domain in full, completed from reference TRBV7-9 and TRBJ1-3, reads DTGVSQNPRHKITKRGQNVTFRCDPISEHNRLYWYRQTLGQGPEFLTYFQNEAQLEKSRLLSDRFSAERPKGSFSTLEIQRTEQGDSAMYLCASSSYIWGRSSGNTIYFGEGSWLTVV.

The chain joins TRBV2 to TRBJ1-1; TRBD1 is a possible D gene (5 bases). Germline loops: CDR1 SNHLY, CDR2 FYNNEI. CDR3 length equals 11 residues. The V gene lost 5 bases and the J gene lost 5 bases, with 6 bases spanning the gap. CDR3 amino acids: CASSPGTEAFF. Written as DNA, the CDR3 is TGTGCCAGCAGTCCAGGGACTGAAGCTTTCTTT. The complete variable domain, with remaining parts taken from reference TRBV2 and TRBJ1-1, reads EPEVTQTPSHQVTQMGQEVILRCVPISNHLYFYWYRQILGQKVEFLVSFYNNEISEKSEIFDDQFSVERPDGSNFTLKIRSTKLEDSAMYFCASSPGTEAFFGQGTRLTVV.

The CDR3 is CASSFSYREGTEAFF. The CDR3 coding sequence is TGTGCCAGCAGTTTTTCTTACAGGGAAGGCACTGAAGCTTTCTTT. V gene TRBV27 combines with J gene TRBJ1-1; weak D call: TRBD1 (6 bases). The length of the CDR3 is 15 residues. The germline V gene has CDR1 MNHEY and CDR2 SMNVEV (reference sequence). V was shortened by 3 bases and J by 4 bases, with 15 bases between the two germline ends.

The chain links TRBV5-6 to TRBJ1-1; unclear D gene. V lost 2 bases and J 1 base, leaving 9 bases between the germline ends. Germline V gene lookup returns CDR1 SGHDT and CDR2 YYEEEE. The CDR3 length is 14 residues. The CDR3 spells CASSFPGSNTEAFF. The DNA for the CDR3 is TGTGCCAGCAGCTTTCCAGGATCGAACACTGAAGCTTTCTTT.

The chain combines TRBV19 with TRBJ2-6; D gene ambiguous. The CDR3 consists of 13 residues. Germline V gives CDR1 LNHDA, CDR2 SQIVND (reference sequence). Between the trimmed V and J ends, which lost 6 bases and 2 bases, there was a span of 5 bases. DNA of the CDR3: TGTGCCAGTAGGCGTGCTGGGGCCAACGTCCTGACTTTC. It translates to CASRRAGANVLTF. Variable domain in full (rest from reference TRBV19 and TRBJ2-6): DGGITQSPKYLFRKEGQNVTLSCEQNLNHDAMYWYRQDPGQGLRLIYYSQIVNDFQKGDIAEGYSVSREKKESFPLTVTSAQKNPTAFYLCASRRAGANVLTFGAGSRLTVL.